One sample yielded the 29 T cell receptor beta chains listed below, sequenced in a study of cytomegalovirus exposure and HLA in healthy donors. The PCR was carried out with 60 Vbeta primers and 13 Jbeta primers. The method was immunoSEQ multiplex PCR; TCRdb's version includes in-frame clones alone and lacks a portion of them. The sample has about 78,000 clones, 60% to 80% seen once. Sequencing was performed on PBMCs. These receptors were obtained from a woman in her 50s in good health and CMV-seropositive.

This clone was recorded only once. The rearrangement links TRBV15 to TRBJ1-3; D is unresolved. CDR3 length equals 17 residues. Trimming cost V 3 bases and J 5 bases, with 20 bases left between them. Germline-derived CDR1 and CDR2 are LNHNV and YYDKDF (reference sequence). The CDR3 sequence is CATSRPKQHPGRNTIYF. The CDR3 DNA sequence: TGTGCCACCAGCAGGCCTAAACAGCATCCCGGGAGAAACACCATATATTTT. Using reference TRBV15 and TRBJ1-3 for the parts outside the CDR3, the full variable domain is DAMVIQNPRYQVTQFGKPVTLSCSQTLNHNVMYWYQQKSSQAPKLLFHYYDKDFNNEADTPDNFQSRRPNTSFCFLDIRSPGLGDTAMYLCATSRPKQHPGRNTIYFGEGSWLTVV.

A few counts support this clone. The V gene is TRBV7-6, the J gene TRBJ2-7, with D maybe TRBD2 (5 bases). V was clipped by 1 base and J by 7 bases, with 11 bases between them. CDR3 size: 13 residues. Germline V gives CDR1 SGHVS, CDR2 FNYEAQ. The CDR3 DNA reads as TGTGCCAGCAGCTTAGGTGAGAGGAGGGAGCAGTACGTC. It specifies CASSLGERREQYV.

This clone was found a few times. This chain joins TRBV5-1 and TRBJ2-3; D may be TRBD1 (6 bases). Germline V CDR1 and CDR2: SGHRS, YFSETQ. V lost 2 bases and J 2 bases, leaving 9 bases between the germline ends. The CDR3 runs to 14 residues. In nucleotides, the CDR3 is TGCGCCAGCAGCTTAGGGGGTGCCACAGATACGCAGTATTTT. The encoded protein is CASSLGGATDTQYF.

The J gene is TRBJ1-1, the V gene TRBV14; D perhaps matches TRBD1 (5 bases). CDR1 SGHDN and CDR2 FVKESK come from the germline V gene. This CDR3 contains 15 residues. V gave up 1 base and J gave up 4 bases, with 13 bases separating them. CDR3 in amino acids: CASSQVGGGVTEAFF. In DNA form, the CDR3 reads TGTGCCAGCAGCCAAGTTGGGGGGGGAGTCACTGAAGCTTTCTTT.

The J gene is TRBJ1-4, the V gene TRBV13; D uncertain. The CDR3 length is 15 residues. The ends were cut back, 4 bases at V and 3 bases at J, with 12 bases in the middle. Per germline, CDR1 PRHDT and CDR2 FYEKMQ (reference sequence). CDR3 loop: CASSSLGSPNEKLFF. CDR3 sequence (DNA): TGTGCCAGCAGCTCCCTTGGCTCCCCTAATGAAAAACTGTTTTTT.

The chain combines TRBV2 with TRBJ2-5; D perhaps matches TRBD2 (6 bases). The CDR3 loop spans 14 amino acids. Trimming stripped 6 bases from V and 1 base from J, with 12 bases between. Per germline, CDR1 SNHLY and CDR2 FYNNEI. The CDR3 sequence is CASREGLIQETQYF. Here the CDR3 DNA reads TGTGCCAGCAGGGAGGGACTGATCCAAGAGACCCAGTACTTC. Full variable domain (missing parts from reference TRBV2 and TRBJ2-5): EPEVTQTPSHQVTQMGQEVILRCVPISNHLYFYWYRQILGQKVEFLVSFYNNEISEKSEIFDDQFSVERPDGSNFTLKIRSTKLEDSAMYFCASREGLIQETQYFGPGTRLLVL.

This clone showed up just a few times. V usage is TRBV6-5 and J usage is TRBJ2-1; D is possibly TRBD1 (6 bases). CDR3 length: 14 amino acids. Germline V CDR1 and CDR2: MNHEY, SVGAGI. The V end was cut by 8 bases, the J end by 2 bases, with 13 bases between. In DNA, the CDR3 is TGTGCCAGCGCGGCGGACAGTACCTACAATGAGCAGTTCTTC. Protein: CASAADSTYNEQFF.

This clone has just one count. In nucleotides, the CDR3 is TGCAGCGTTGGGCAGAACTACGAGCAGTACTTC. Protein: CSVGQNYEQYF. The J gene is TRBJ2-5, the V gene TRBV29-1; D gene ambiguous. The DNA matches TRBJ2-7 better at its end, which makes the J call doubtful. From germline, CDR1 is SQVTM and CDR2 ANQGSEA. There are 11 residues in the CDR3.

This sequence joins TRBV2 and TRBJ1-2, with 8 bases lining up with TRBD1. The length of the CDR3 is 15 residues. Germline CDR1 is SNHLY and CDR2 is FYNNEI. V lost 5 bases to trimming and J lost 1 base; unmatched junction nucleotides: 6. CDR3 nucleotide sequence: TGTGCCAGCAGTCCTCGGACAGGGTTTAACTATGGCTACACCTTC. Its translation is CASSPRTGFNYGYTF.

This clone came up a few times. The V and J genes are TRBV10-1 and TRBJ2-3; tentative D call: TRBD1 (7 bases). CDR3 length: 14 amino acids. The germline V gene encodes CDR1 WNHNN and CDR2 SYGVQD (reference sequence). V shed 6 bases and J shed 1 base, with 11 bases lying between them. This CDR3 reads CASRRDSGTDTQYF. CDR3 nucleotide sequence: TGCGCCAGCAGGCGGGACAGTGGCACAGATACGCAGTATTTT.

This clone has just one count. The CDR3 bases are TGTGCCAGCAGTTACGCGGCTAGGAACACCATATATTTT. Translating it yields CASSYAARNTIYF. The genes are TRBV6-5 and TRBJ1-3; D is ambiguous. The V end lost 2 bases, the J end lost 7 bases, and 9 bases lay between the germline ends. This CDR3 spans 13 amino acids. Germline V lookup: CDR1 MNHEY, CDR2 SVGAGI.

The CDR3 loop reads CASSLAAISTGELFF. The DNA for the CDR3 is TGTGCCAGCAGCTTGGCCGCGATTTCCACCGGGGAGCTGTTTTTT. This chain connects TRBV5-5 to TRBJ2-2; the D is unclear. Germline assignment: CDR1 SGHKS and CDR2 YYEKEE (reference sequence). The CDR3 covers 15 residues. V was shortened by 0 bases and J by 4 bases, with 10 bases between the two germline ends. Full variable domain (outside the CDR3, taken from reference TRBV5-5 and TRBJ2-2): DAGVTQSPTHLIKTRGQQVTLRCSPISGHKSVSWYQQVLGQGPQFIFQYYEKEERGRGNFPDRFSARQFPNYSSELNVNALLLGDSALYLCASSLAAISTGELFFGEGSRLTVL.

V gene TRBV2 combines with J gene TRBJ2-1; 11 nucleotides line up with TRBD2. This CDR3 region has 13 residues. Trimming cost V 11 bases and J 4 bases; bases outside gene matches: 4. Germline V gives CDR1 SNHLY, CDR2 FYNNEI. This chain's CDR3 is CAGTSGKYNEQFF. CDR3 nucleotide sequence: TGTGCCGGGACTAGCGGAAAATACAATGAGCAGTTCTTC.

The table lists this clone with a few counts. The chain joins TRBV4-2 to TRBJ1-2; the match to TRBD1 covers 7 bases. Trimming cost V 0 bases and J 3 bases; bases outside gene matches: 7. The CDR3 totals 16 residues. Germline V gene data show CDR1 as LGHNA and CDR2 as YNFKEQ. CDR3 residues: CASSQEQGFGDYGYTF. CDR3 bases: TGTGCCAGCAGCCAAGAACAGGGGTTTGGTGACTATGGCTACACCTTC.

This chain joins TRBV7-9 and TRBJ2-2, with TRBD2 as a possible D gene (5 bases). The CDR3 contains 15 residues. Deletions cut 1 base from V and 5 bases from J, with 11 bases between. Germline V gene lookup returns CDR1 SEHNR and CDR2 FQNEAQ (reference sequence). In nucleotides, the CDR3 is TGTGCCAGCAGCTTAGTCTCCGGGGTGACCGGGGAGCTGTTTTTT. Translated: CASSLVSGVTGELFF. Full variable domain (remainder filled in from reference TRBV7-9 and TRBJ2-2): DTGVSQNPRHKITKRGQNVTFRCDPISEHNRLYWYRQTLGQGPEFLTYFQNEAQLEKSRLLSDRFSAERPKGSFSTLEIQRTEQGDSAMYLCASSLVSGVTGELFFGEGSRLTVL.

J is TRBJ1-1 and V is TRBV6-1; 7 bases agree with TRBD1. V was pared by 7 bases and J by 4 bases, with 0 bases of the junction left unmatched. Germline values: CDR1 MNHNS, CDR2 SASEGT. The CDR3 spans 11 residues. CDR3 loop: CASNRGTEAFF. In DNA form, the CDR3 reads TGTGCCAGCAACAGGGGCACTGAAGCTTTCTTT.

The chain uses TRBV6-4 and TRBJ2-3; the D is unclear. The CDR3 length is 14 residues. Per germline, CDR1 MRHNA and CDR2 SNTAGT. V lost 4 bases, J lost 2 bases, and 10 bases lay in between. The CDR3 sequence: CASSVTQDTDTQYF. For the CDR3, the DNA is TGTGCCAGCAGTGTAACCCAGGACACAGATACGCAGTATTTT.

The chain uses TRBV7-9 and TRBJ2-5, with D possibly TRBD2 on 5 matching bases. The V and J ends lost 4 bases and 5 bases respectively, with 14 bases between them. From germline, CDR1 is SEHNR and CDR2 FQNEAQ (reference sequence). CDR3 length: 14 amino acids. This CDR3 is CASSSNSGGETQYF. CDR3 DNA sequence: TGTGCCAGCAGCTCCAACTCAGGAGGCGAGACCCAGTACTTC. The entire variable domain, with the rest obtained from reference TRBV7-9 and TRBJ2-5, is as follows: DTGVSQNPRHKITKRGQNVTFRCDPISEHNRLYWYRQTLGQGPEFLTYFQNEAQLEKSRLLSDRFSAERPKGSFSTLEIQRTEQGDSAMYLCASSSNSGGETQYFGPGTRLLVL.

V usage is TRBV11-1 and J usage is TRBJ2-2; the D gene is possibly TRBD2 (5 bases). The CDR3 covers 17 residues. The germline V gene has CDR1 SGHAT and CDR2 FQDESV (reference sequence). The ends were cut back, 2 bases at V and 0 bases at J, with 13 bases in the middle. Here the CDR3 reads CASSLHPGSTNTGELFF. The CDR3 nucleotides are TGTGCCAGCAGCTTACATCCGGGGAGCACGAACACCGGGGAGCTGTTTTTT.

V gene TRBV23-1 combines with J gene TRBJ2-5, with a tentative D call TRBD2 (6 bases). TRBV23-1 is placed among ORFs of uncertain function. Trimming took off 0 bases at V and 2 bases at J, with 13 bases between the two ends. The CDR3 runs to 16 residues. The CDR3 bases are TGCGCCAGCAGTCAATCGAGGGGAGGTACGCAAGAGACCCAGTACTTC. It yields the protein CASSQSRGGTQETQYF.

This chain uses TRBV5-1 with TRBJ1-4; 7 bases agree with TRBD1. This CDR3 has 15 residues. V lost 4 bases and J lost 4; bases outside the gene matches: 7. Germline V gene lookup returns CDR1 SGHRS and CDR2 YFSETQ. CDR3 amino acids: CASSARTGVNEKLFF. The CDR3 DNA reads as TGCGCCAGCAGCGCGCGGACAGGAGTTAATGAAAAACTGTTTTTT.

The chain is built from TRBV7-8 and TRBJ2-4, with 8 nucleotides matching TRBD1. Germline CDR1 reads SGHVS; CDR2 reads FQNEAQ. Trimming cost V 1 base and J 0 bases; bases outside gene matches: 5. The CDR3 sequence is 17 residues long. The CDR3 bases are TGTGCCAGCAGCTTAGTTTTCGACAGGGGAGCCAAAAACATTCAGTACTTC. This gives the protein CASSLVFDRGAKNIQYF.

The chain joins TRBV2 to TRBJ2-2, with 7 positions matching TRBD2. This CDR3 contains 14 residues. Germline CDR1 SNHLY, CDR2 FYNNEI. Trimming at V came to 8 bases and at J to 3 bases, leaving 6 bases not matched to a gene. The CDR3 is CASEPSGYTGELFF. The CDR3 coding sequence is TGTGCCAGCGAGCCTAGCGGATACACCGGGGAGCTGTTTTTT.

The chain is built from TRBV4-1 and TRBJ2-5; D may be TRBD1 (5 bases). TRBJ2-7 matches the DNA end more closely, so the J call is doubtful. CDR1 is MGHRA and CDR2 is YSYEKL in the germline V gene. The CDR3 has 15 amino acids. The CDR3, as DNA: TGCGCCAGCAGCCAAGAACAGGCTGGCCACTACGAGCAGTACTTC. It translates to CASSQEQAGHYEQYF.

CDR3 in DNA: TGTGCCACCTCTCGGACAGTAGGGACAGGGCCGAACACCGGGGAGCTGTTTTTT. This codes for CATSRTVGTGPNTGELFF. This chain links TRBV25-1 with TRBJ2-2; 9 bases align to TRBD1. CDR3 size: 18 residues. In germline, CDR1 is MGHDK, CDR2 SYGVNS. V lost 10 bases and J lost 0; bases outside the gene matches: 15.

The chain couples TRBV10-3 to TRBJ2-7, with 7 bases fitting TRBD1. Germline V gene sequence: CDR1 ENHRY, CDR2 SYGVKD. Trimming removed 0 bases from V and 3 bases from J; junction bases left unmatched: 11. The CDR3 is made up of 17 amino acids. Here the CDR3 reads CAISESRSRTGHYEQYF. For the CDR3, the DNA is TGTGCCATCAGTGAGTCTCGGTCTCGGACAGGACACTACGAGCAGTACTTC.

The table lists this clone with a count of one. One end of the junction does not line up with germline, which may come from a read error. The gene calls are TRBV7-7 and TRBJ2-2; a weak D match, TRBD1 (6 bases). The CDR3 contains 13 residues. Germline assignment: CDR1 SSHAT and CDR2 FNYEAQ (reference sequence). The DNA for the CDR3 is TGTGCTAGCAGACTCAGGGGAACCGGGGAGCTGTTTTTT. It specifies CASRLRGTGELFF.

This sequence joins TRBV2 and TRBJ1-1, with 7 nucleotides matching TRBD1. Germline CDR1 and CDR2: SNHLY and FYNNEI. The CDR3 is 13 residues long. V lost 5 bases to trimming and J lost 4 bases; unmatched junction nucleotides: 4. The CDR3 DNA reads TGTGCCAGCAGTACTGGGACAGTCACTGAAGCTTTCTTT. Translation: CASSTGTVTEAFF.

The chain carries TRBV18 and TRBJ1-5, with D unresolved. CDR1 and CDR2 from the germline V gene are KGHSH and LQKENI. The CDR3 sequence is 13 residues long. V lost 3 bases, J lost 1 base, and 4 bases lay in between. DNA of the CDR3: TGTGCCAGCTCACCCGCGAGCAATCAGCCCCAGCATTTT. It is translated as CASSPASNQPQHF.